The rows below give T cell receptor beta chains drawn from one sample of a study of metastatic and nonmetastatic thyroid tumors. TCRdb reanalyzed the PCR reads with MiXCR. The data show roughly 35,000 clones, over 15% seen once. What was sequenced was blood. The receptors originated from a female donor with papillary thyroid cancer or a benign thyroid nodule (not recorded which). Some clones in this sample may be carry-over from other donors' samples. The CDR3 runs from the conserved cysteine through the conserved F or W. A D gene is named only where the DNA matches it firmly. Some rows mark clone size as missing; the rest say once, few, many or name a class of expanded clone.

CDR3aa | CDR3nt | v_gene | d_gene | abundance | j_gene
CASRPGGAYNSPLHF | TGTGCCAGCAGGCCAGGGGGCGCGTATAATTCACCCCTCCACTTT | TRBV28 | TRBD1 | many | TRBJ1-6
CASSFRPFYNEQFF | TGTGCCAGCAGTTTCCGGCCCTTCTACAATGAGCAGTTCTTC | TRBV27 | . | . | TRBJ2-1
CASSARLDEQYF | TGTGCCAGCAGCGCCCGACTAGACGAGCAGTACTTC | TRBV11-2 | . | many | TRBJ2-7
CASSLTWGLPYNEQFF | TGTGCCAGCAGCCTCACGTGGGGGCTCCCCTACAATGAGCAGTTCTTC | TRBV7-8 | . | many | TRBJ2-1
CAWGVQGTQYF | TGTGCCTGGGGTGTACAAGGGACCCAGTACTTC | TRBV30 | . | . | TRBJ2-5
CASSFRSTSGSGDTQYF | TGTGCCAGCAGTTTTCGCAGTACTAGCGGGAGTGGAGATACGCAGTATTTT | TRBV12-3/TRBV12-4 | TRBD2 | few | TRBJ2-3
CSPQREGRNEQLF | TGCAGTCCCCAGCGGGAGGGCCGTAATGAGCAGCTCTTC | TRBV20-1 | TRBD2 | once | TRBJ2-1
CASKGENSYEQYF | TGTGCCAGCAAGGGGGAAAACTCCTACGAGCAGTACTTC | TRBV27 | . | many | TRBJ2-7
CASSLAGLTSGTDTQYF | TGTGCCAGCAGCTTGGCCGGTTTAACTAGCGGAACAGATACGCAGTATTTT | TRBV5-6 | TRBD2 | many | TRBJ2-3
CASSIRGAYNEHFF | TGTGCCAGTAGTATCAGAGGTGCTTACAATGAGCATTTCTTC | TRBV19 | . | few | TRBJ2-1
CASSLHPGSTNYGYTF | TGTGCCAGCAGTCTTCACCCGGGGAGCACTAACTATGGCTACACCTTC | TRBV9 | . | many | TRBJ1-2
CASGTGGSGANVLTF | TGCGCCAGCGGGACGGGGGGGTCTGGGGCCAACGTCCTGACTTTC | TRBV10-2 | TRBD2 | many | TRBJ2-6
CASSEVSLIYGYTF | TGTGCCAGCAGTGAGGTCAGCCTCATCTATGGCTACACCTTC | TRBV6-1 | . | many | TRBJ1-2
CAWRSQLIVGTQYF | TGTGCCTGGAGATCTCAGCTAATAGTGGGGACCCAGTACTTC | TRBV30 | . | many | TRBJ2-5
CSAEGRNTEAFF | TGCAGTGCCGAGGGGCGGAACACTGAAGCTTTCTTT | TRBV20-1 | . | . | TRBJ1-1
CASSVGTSKADTQYF | TGTGCCAGCAGCGTCGGGACTAGTAAAGCAGATACGCAGTATTTT | TRBV11-3 | TRBD2 | many | TRBJ2-3
CASSSSGTSVNIQYF | TGTGCCAGCAGCTCTTCCGGGACTAGCGTAAACATTCAGTACTTC | TRBV7-9 | TRBD2 | many | TRBJ2-4
CASRWTGEKLFF | TGTGCCAGCAGATGGACAGGGGAAAAACTGTTTTTT | TRBV12-3/TRBV12-4 | TRBD1 | many | TRBJ1-4
CASSPHADRDNQPQHF | TGTGCCAGCAGCCCCCATGCCGACAGGGATAATCAGCCCCAGCATTTT | TRBV4-2 | TRBD1 | . | TRBJ1-5
CASSLWYPTWELFF | TGTGCCAGCAGCTTGTGGTATCCCACCTGGGAGCTGTTTTTT | TRBV5-6 | . | . | TRBJ2-2
CASTPGEGMSQPQHF | TGTGCCAGTACCCCAGGTGAGGGAATGAGTCAGCCCCAGCATTTT | TRBV19 | . | many | TRBJ1-5
CASSLSPPRLAGTDTQYF | TGTGCCAGCAGCTTAAGCCCCCCGCGACTAGCGGGCACAGATACGCAGTATTTT | TRBV11-2 | TRBD2 | many | TRBJ2-3
CASSYSMSQSQNIQYF | TGTGCCAGCAGTTACTCGATGTCCCAGTCCCAAAACATTCAGTACTTC | TRBV6-6 | . | many | TRBJ2-4
CASSNSLPYEQYF | TGTGCCAGCAGCAATAGCTTACCCTACGAGCAGTACTTC | TRBV28 | . | many | TRBJ2-7
CASWSGQYNSPLHF | TGTGCCAGCTGGTCGGGACAGTATAATTCACCCCTCCACTTT | TRBV2 | TRBD1 | medium-sized | TRBJ1-6
CAWSVRGYTEAFF | TGTGCCTGGAGTGTACGCGGGTACACTGAAGCTTTCTTT | TRBV30 | . | many | TRBJ1-1
CASSPQHSGANVLTF | TGTGCCAGCTCACCGCAGCACTCTGGGGCCAACGTCCTGACTTTC | TRBV18 | . | many | TRBJ2-6
CATSDTTGATEQYF | TGTGCCACCAGTGACACGACAGGGGCGACCGAGCAGTACTTC | TRBV24-1 | TRBD1 | few | TRBJ2-7
CASRPGVDTGELFF | TGTGCCAGCAGACCGGGAGTGGACACCGGGGAACTGTTTTTT | TRBV11-2 | . | . | TRBJ2-2
CASSPRQTGTTAYEQYF | TGTGCCAGCAGTCCCAGACAGACCGGGACTACAGCCTACGAGCAGTACTTC | TRBV27 | TRBD2 | . | TRBJ2-7
CASSQQDGLTEAFF | TGCGCCAGCAGCCAACAGGACGGACTCACTGAAGCTTTCTTT | TRBV4-1 | . | . | TRBJ1-1
CASSLREGSAEAFF | TGTGCCAGCAGCCTCAGGGAGGGGTCAGCTGAAGCTTTCTTT | TRBV28 | . | many | TRBJ1-1
CSAPTGQQETQYF | TGCAGTGCTCCCACCGGACAGCAAGAGACCCAGTACTTC | TRBV20-1 | . | many | TRBJ2-5
CASSLRLEGHYEQYF | TGTGCCAGCAGCCTCAGACTAGAGGGACACTACGAGCAGTACTTC | TRBV28 | . | . | TRBJ2-7
CSARNGHPQETQYF | TGCAGTGCTAGAAATGGTCACCCCCAAGAGACCCAGTACTTC | TRBV20-1 | . | many | TRBJ2-5
CGSSVSRTAFF | TGTGGCAGCAGCGTGAGTCGTACAGCTTTCTTT | TRBV11-2 | . | . | TRBJ1-1
CSSSFRGPGSSNQPQHF | TGTTCCAGCAGCTTCAGAGGGCCCGGCTCGAGCAATCAGCCCCAGCATTTT | TRBV11-2 | . | . | TRBJ1-5
CTTSAGGEQYF | TGCACCACCAGTGCTGGCGGCGAGCAGTACTTC | TRBV24-1 | . | . | TRBJ2-7
CASSTRRGGLAGTSSYNEQFF | TGTGCCAGCAGTACTCGTCGTGGGGGACTAGCGGGGACAAGCTCCTACAATGAGCAGTTCTTC | TRBV6-2/TRBV6-3 | TRBD2 | many | TRBJ2-1
CATTRAMAGRAPYEQYF | TGTGCCACCACCAGGGCAATGGCTGGGCGGGCTCCCTACGAGCAGTACTTC | TRBV6-1 | . | medium-sized | TRBJ2-7
CASSFYPSFAGVRTGELFF | TGTGCCAGCAGTTTTTACCCATCTTTCGCGGGAGTAAGAACCGGGGAGCTGTTTTTT | TRBV12-3/TRBV12-4 | TRBD2 | many | TRBJ2-2
CASSEAVGGLCQPQHF | TGTGCCAGCAGTGAAGCGGTAGGAGGGCTATGTCAGCCCCAGCATTTT | TRBV6-1 | . | few | TRBJ1-5
CASSLGDNYNEQFF | TGTGCCAGCAGCTTGGGAGACAACTACAATGAGCAGTTCTTC | TRBV5-6 | . | many | TRBJ2-1
CASSYSWWGTQYF | TGTGCCAGCAGTTACTCATGGTGGGGGACCCAGTACTTC | TRBV6-5 | . | . | TRBJ2-5
CASIIQAGYTF | TGTGCCAGCATCATCCAGGCCGGCTACACCTTC | TRBV2 | . | many | TRBJ1-2
CASSPGTTPGSYNEQFF | TGTGCCAGCTCACCCGGGACTACCCCTGGCTCCTACAATGAGCAGTTCTTC | TRBV18 | TRBD2 | many | TRBJ2-1